This entry is about one TCR beta chain. Its antigen remains unidentified. No much larger clonotype is one base removed from it; base qualities were not supplied. According to the study, the label for this sample's treatment or condition signals: live attenuated yellow fever vaccine strain. Two biological replicates of bulk PBMCs were collected at each blood-draw timepoint. A standard Ficoll-Paque protocol was used to isolate PBMCs from peripheral blood. TriZol was used to extract RNA from bulk PBMCs, CD4 and CD8 fractions, and dextramer-positive and dextramer-negative fractions. Inclusive of the bounding cysteine and phenylalanine, the CDR3 is 15 residues long. Of all the DNA, just the CDR3 is kept, 45 bases in frame from base 1. V is cut by 3 bases and J by 5 bases, and the space between the germline ends is 16 bases. The germline V gene encodes CDR1 LNHDA and CDR2 SQIVND (reference sequence). The source of the sample is a study of T cells after yellow fever vaccination (dated by TCRdb to between 2018 and 2021). At the level of the whole study: The SMART-Seq v4 Ultra Low Input RNA kit was used to prepare libraries from fractions with low cell numbers. To follow T-cell clones before and after both primary and booster YFV17D yellow fever vaccination, bulk TCR alpha and beta repertoires underwent longitudinal sequencing. The cohort comprised two healthy male donors, one aged 18 to 30 and one aged 30 to 39 years. Blood was collected at multiple timepoints before and after primary and secondary immunization, and bulk PBMC replicates and cell subsets were isolated.

Overall results and qualifications from the work: Because the study included only a couple of donors, the extent to which the findings can be generalized is limited. The secondary T-cell response was found to be weaker but faster than the primary response, with a peak reached on day 5 rather than on day 15. After the booster, most clones that had expanded after primary vaccination were detected again (around 97% of CD4 and 88% of CD8), suggesting broad maintenance of memory. Because abundant contaminating clonotypes from the bulk population could be contained in FACS-sorted repertoires, computational filtering was required. A small share of clonotypes was detected in both CD4 and CD8 compartments, with the overlap likely arising from convergent recombination.

Reads for this sample came from an Illumina NovaSeq 6000. TCR cDNA was made using 5'RACE template switching, a step that added a universal primer site and unique molecular identifiers. Priming of cDNA synthesis was performed from both the TCR alpha and TCR beta constant segments. Library amplification used two PCR steps, and the second PCR step added sample barcodes and sequencing adapters. Sequencing of libraries was performed on Illumina HiSeq 2500 (2x100 bp) or NovaSeq (2x150 bp). The source study handled its data this way. Reads were demultiplexed and collapsed into UMI consensus sequences with MIGEC, and V(D)J alignment was performed with MiXCR. Clonotypes responding to the vaccine were identified with edgeR on replicate PBMC samples, with the criteria of FDR below 0.01 and a log2 fold change above 5 up to day 15. CD4 or CD8 identity was assigned to each bulk clonotype according to whether the clonotype was present at higher abundance in the sequenced CD4 repertoire or the sequenced CD8 repertoire. TCRdb reran the public reads through fastp at Q25 and MiXCR, keeping productive beta chains. Each CDR3 protein gets just one entry, which takes the most common genes and DNA from the rows behind it. The authors' filters were not applied to this entry. For this sample there are fewer than 350,000 distinct CDR3 sequences; about 4.5% appear just once. Jointly, the top ten make up approximately 19% of the sample.

The chain joins TRBV19 to TRBJ2-5; the D element could tentatively be TRBD1 or TRBD2, as 7 bases agree for each. The specimen comprised PBMCs, sampled 15 days after the yellow fever booster vaccination. The TCR sequence derives from a man younger than 35 who received the YFV17D yellow fever vaccine. The CDR3 region: CASSIRGGSMETQYF. The DNA sequence reads TGTGCCAGTAGTATCAGGGGGGGCTCTATGGAGACCCAGTACTTC.